The T cell receptor beta chain under discussion was sequenced for a study of cytomegalovirus exposure and HLA in healthy donors. Study summary: Samples from HLA-typed donors yielded about 85 million unique TCRs in an early data release.

Both 60 Vbeta primers and 13 Jbeta primers went into the PCR. Sequenced by immunoSEQ multiplex PCR; TCRdb stores in-frame clones only, minus some. The sample has 180,000 or so clones, about 10% seen once. The CDR3 consists of 14 residues. Germline CDR1 SGHDT, CDR2 YYEEEE. V lost 2 bases and J lost 3; bases outside the gene matches: 3. In regard to this clone: Its matching antigen is unknown.

Study conclusions and caveats: It was shown in a later analysis that HLA-associated TCR beta chains were more clonally expanded than other, equally common chains. The study carried out a later analysis of TCR beta sequences. It associated under 20,000 of them with specific HLA alleles at a false discovery rate of 0.05. It has been reported that TCR beta sequences accurately predicted the HLA-A and HLA-B alleles of most subjects.

Sequenced: PBMCs. The clonotype comes from a woman aged 30 to 39 in good health and CMV-seropositive. The gene calls are TRBV5-6 and TRBJ2-7; 9 bases fit TRBD1. The CDR3 is CASSFRDRVYEQYF. The CDR3 nucleotides are TGTGCCAGCAGCTTCCGGGACAGGGTCTACGAGCAGTACTTC.